This T cell receptor (beta chain) emerged from a study of a mutant IDH1 vaccine in newly diagnosed glioma. Background on the study: Treated patients, 62.5% male and roughly 40% female, averaged about 42 years of age. The earlier regimen, radiotherapy, temozolomide, or both, was most often both.

Germline V lookup: CDR1 SGDLS, CDR2 YYNGEE. The CDR3 runs to 13 residues. V lost 4 bases and J 2 bases, leaving 6 bases between the germline ends. This clone was seen once. Its target is not known. The time point here: week 47, end of study. Every vaccine dose comprised 300 ug of mutant IDH1 20-mer peptide plus topical imiquimod. Using immunoSEQ multiplex PCR, the repertoire was profiled, and TCRdb retains in-frame clones only, with some absent. The table records over 80,000 clones, about 81% of them present only once. The chain employs TRBV9 and TRBJ2-2; D unclear. The receptor comes from a man aged 40-55 years with glioma. This specimen was PBMCs, taken from a glioma patient whose treatment included an IDH1 peptide vaccine. The CDR3 protein is CASSSLNTGELFF. The CDR3 DNA follows: TGTGCCAGCAGCTCATTAAACACCGGGGAGCTGTTTTTT.